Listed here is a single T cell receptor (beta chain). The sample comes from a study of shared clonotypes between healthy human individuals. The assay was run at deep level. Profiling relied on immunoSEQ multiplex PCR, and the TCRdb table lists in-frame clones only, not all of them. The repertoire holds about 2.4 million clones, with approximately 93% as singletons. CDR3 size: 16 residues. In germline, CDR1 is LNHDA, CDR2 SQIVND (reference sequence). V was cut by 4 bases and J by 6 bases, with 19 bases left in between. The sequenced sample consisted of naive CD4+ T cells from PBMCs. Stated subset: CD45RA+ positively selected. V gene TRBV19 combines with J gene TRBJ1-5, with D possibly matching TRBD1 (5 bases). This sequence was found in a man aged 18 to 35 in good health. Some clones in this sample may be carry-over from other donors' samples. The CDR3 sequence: CASSRGAGRGGQPQHF. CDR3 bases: TGTGCCAGTAGTAGAGGGGCAGGGCGTGGTGGTCAGCCCCAGCATTTT. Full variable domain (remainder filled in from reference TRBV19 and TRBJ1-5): DGGITQSPKYLFRKEGQNVTLSCEQNLNHDAMYWYRQDPGQGLRLIYYSQIVNDFQKGDIAEGYSVSREKKESFPLTVTSAQKNPTAFYLCASSRGAGRGGQPQHFGDGTRLSIL.